This entry describes one TCR beta chain. This CDR3 comprises 13 residues. Per germline, CDR1 SGHTA and CDR2 FQGNSA. This entry is derived from a study of hypomethylating agent response in myelodysplastic syndrome. Background on the study: Mean age was roughly 72 +/- 6.3 years; diploid cytogenetics predominated. About five patients were non-responders, while roughly 6 showed complete response or hematologic improvement.

The table came from immunoSEQ multiplex PCR; TCRdb's copy has only in-frame clones and leaves some out. Altogether 3,000 to 4,000 clones are present, about 85% being singletons, with the ten largest covering about 12%. This specimen consisted of bone marrow, obtained before or after starting hypomethylating agent treatment for myelodysplastic syndrome (not recorded which). The sequence was collected from a human donor with myelodysplastic syndrome. V is TRBV7-2 and J is TRBJ2-5, with D perhaps matching TRBD1 or TRBD2 (5 bases each). With the DNA end fitting TRBJ2-7 better, the J assignment may be wrong. This CDR3 is CASSRDRFYEQYF. The CDR3 bases are TGTGCCAGCAGCCGGGACCGATTCTACGAGCAGTACTTC.